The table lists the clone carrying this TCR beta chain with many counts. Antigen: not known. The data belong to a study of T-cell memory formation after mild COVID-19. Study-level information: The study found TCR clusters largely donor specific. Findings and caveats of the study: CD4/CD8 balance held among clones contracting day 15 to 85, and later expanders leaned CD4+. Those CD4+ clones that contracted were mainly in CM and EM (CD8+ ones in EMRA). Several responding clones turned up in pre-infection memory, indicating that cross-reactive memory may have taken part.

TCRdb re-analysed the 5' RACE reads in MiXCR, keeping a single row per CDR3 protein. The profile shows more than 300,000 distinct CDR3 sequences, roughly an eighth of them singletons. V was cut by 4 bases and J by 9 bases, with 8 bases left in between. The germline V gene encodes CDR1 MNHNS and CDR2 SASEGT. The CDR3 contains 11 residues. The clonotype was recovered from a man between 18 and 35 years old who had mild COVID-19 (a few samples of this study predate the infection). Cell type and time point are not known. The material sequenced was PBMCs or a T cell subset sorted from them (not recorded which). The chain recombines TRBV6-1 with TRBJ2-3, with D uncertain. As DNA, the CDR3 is TGTGCCAGCAGTGCAGAAACGACGCAGTATTTT. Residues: CASSAETTQYF.